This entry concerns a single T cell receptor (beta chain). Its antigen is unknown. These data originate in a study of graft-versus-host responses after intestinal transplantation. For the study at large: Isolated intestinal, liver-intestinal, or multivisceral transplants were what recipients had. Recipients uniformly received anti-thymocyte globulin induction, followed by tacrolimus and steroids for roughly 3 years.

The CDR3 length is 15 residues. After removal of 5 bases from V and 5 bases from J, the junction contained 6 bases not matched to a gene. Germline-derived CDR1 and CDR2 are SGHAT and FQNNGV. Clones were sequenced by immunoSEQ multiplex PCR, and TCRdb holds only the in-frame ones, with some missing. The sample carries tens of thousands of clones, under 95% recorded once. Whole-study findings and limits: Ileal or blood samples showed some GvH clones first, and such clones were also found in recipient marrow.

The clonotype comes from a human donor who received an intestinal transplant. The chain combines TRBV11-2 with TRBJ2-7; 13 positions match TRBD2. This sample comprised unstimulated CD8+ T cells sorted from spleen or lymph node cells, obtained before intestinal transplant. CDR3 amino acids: CASSPLAGGPNEQYF. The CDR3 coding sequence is TGTGCCAGCAGCCCACTAGCGGGGGGGCCTAACGAGCAGTACTTC.